The source of this T cell receptor beta chain is a study of blood T cells in healthy people across ages. Whole-study results and caveats: No one knew whether donors had CMV, which possibly confounded expanded clonotype changes. While age rose, TCR beta diversity per million T cells dropped in a roughly linear way.

Isolation recovered at least 6.5 million PBMCs from every sample. A second roughly 7 to 11 cycle PCR used barcoded and J-beta primers. Each of the cDNA molecules was tagged by a template-switch adaptor with 12 random nucleotides. TCRdb called the 5' RACE reads again in MiXCR, with one record for every CDR3 protein. The sample carries approximately 900,000 distinct CDR3 sequences, around 49% recorded once. This clonotype came up a few times. The antigen is unknown. The sequence was collected from a man aged 25-45 years in good health. Sequencing used blood.

For the CDR3, the DNA is TGCAGTGCCCCAAGGGGGGGCTACGAGCAGTACTTC. This gives the protein CSAPRGGYEQYF. The chain links TRBV20-1 to TRBJ2-7; a weak D match, TRBD2 (7 bases). The germline V gene has CDR1 DFQATT and CDR2 SNEGSKA (reference sequence). With 6 bases removed from V and 3 bases from J, the gap between germline ends came to 12 bases. This CDR3 has 12 amino acids.